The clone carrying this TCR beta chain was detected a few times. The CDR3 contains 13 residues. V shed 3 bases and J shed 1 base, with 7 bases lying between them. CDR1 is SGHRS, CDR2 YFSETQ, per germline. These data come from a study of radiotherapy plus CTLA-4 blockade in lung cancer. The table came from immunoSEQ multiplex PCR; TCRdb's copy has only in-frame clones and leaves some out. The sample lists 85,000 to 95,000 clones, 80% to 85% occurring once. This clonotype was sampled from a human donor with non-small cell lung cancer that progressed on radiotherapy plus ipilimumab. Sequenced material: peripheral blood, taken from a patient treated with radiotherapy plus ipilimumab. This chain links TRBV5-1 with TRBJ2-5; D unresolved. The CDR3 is CASSYSSQETQYF. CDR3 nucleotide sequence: TGCGCCAGCAGCTACAGCAGCCAAGAGACCCAGTACTTC.